Sequencing of this TCR beta chain was carried out in a study of T cells after posttransplantation cyclophosphamide. Study-wide points: Skin or GI-infiltrating T cells shared few TRB sequences with blood. Recipient CMV seropositivity and CMV reactivation strongly tracked TRB clonality. Later post-transplant blood repertoires were often dominated by donor CD8+ memory clones.

Libraries were prepared by immunoSEQ multiplex PCR; TCRdb keeps only in-frame clonotypes and omits some of them. The sample is made up of around 13,000 clones, none counted only once. V lost 2 bases, J lost 8 bases, and 7 bases stayed unmatched. This CDR3 comprises 15 residues. Germline CDR1 MNHNY, CDR2 SVGAGI (reference sequence). This clone was seen ten or more times. The antigen remains undetermined. Cyclophosphamide on days +3 and +4 followed busulfan-fludarabine conditioning and a marrow graft. This TCR derives from a female patient aged 35-55 years who received an allogeneic stem cell transplant from an unrelated donor, was CMV-positive, and had acute GVHD only. Part of the T cell pool may stem from the graft donor. The chain carries TRBV6-6 and TRBJ1-4; TRBD1 matches 8 bases. The sample in question was PBMCs, obtained after allogeneic stem cell transplant with posttransplant cyclophosphamide. CDR3 protein: CASSYPGQVNEKLFF. The CDR3 DNA is TGTGCCAGCAGTTACCCGGGACAGGTTAACGAAAAACTGTTTTTT.